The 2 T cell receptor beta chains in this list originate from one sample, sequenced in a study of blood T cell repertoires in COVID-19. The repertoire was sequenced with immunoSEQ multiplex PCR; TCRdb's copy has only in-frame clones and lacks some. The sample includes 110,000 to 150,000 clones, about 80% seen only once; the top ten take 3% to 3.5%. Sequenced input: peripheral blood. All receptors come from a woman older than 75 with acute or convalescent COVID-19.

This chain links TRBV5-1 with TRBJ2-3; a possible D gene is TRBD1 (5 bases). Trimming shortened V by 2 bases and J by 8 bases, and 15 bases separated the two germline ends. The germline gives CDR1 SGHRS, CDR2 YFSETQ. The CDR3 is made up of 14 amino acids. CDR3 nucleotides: TGCGCCAGCAGCTTACCGCAGGGCATCGGTACGCAGTATTTT. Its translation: CASSLPQGIGTQYF. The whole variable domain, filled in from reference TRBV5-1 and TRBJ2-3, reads KAGVTQTPRYLIKTRGQQVTLSCSPISGHRSVSWYQQTPGQGLQFLFEYFSETQRNKGNFPGRFSGRQFSNSRSEMNVSTLELGDSALYLCASSLPQGIGTQYFGPGTRLTVL.

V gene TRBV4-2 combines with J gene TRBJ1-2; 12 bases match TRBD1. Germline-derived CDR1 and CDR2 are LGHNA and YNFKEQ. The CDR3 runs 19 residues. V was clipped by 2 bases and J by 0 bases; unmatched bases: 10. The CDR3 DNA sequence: TGTGCCAGCAGCCAAACAAAACCGGGACAGGGGGCGGCTAACTATGGCTACACCTTC. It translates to CASSQTKPGQGAANYGYTF.